One sample yielded the 32 T cell receptor beta chains listed below, sequenced in a study of T cell responses to AZD1222 COVID-19 vaccine. Data came from immunoSEQ multiplex PCR; TCRdb stores just in-frame clones and leaves some out. The data hold approximately 120,000 clones, with over 80% observed a single time. This sample comprised peripheral blood, obtained on day 0 of AZD1222 vaccination. Receptors were obtained from an adult in good health.

The rearrangement uses TRBV7-2 and TRBJ1-1; no firm D call. This CDR3 comprises 15 residues. V shed 5 bases and J shed 5 bases, with 18 bases lying between them. Germline V CDR1 and CDR2: SGHTA, FQGNSA. This chain's CDR3 is CASSLHGLPHTEAFF. The DNA for the CDR3 is TGTGCCAGCAGCCTTCATGGGCTACCGCATACTGAAGCTTTCTTT.

J is TRBJ2-1 and V is TRBV6-6; tentative D call: TRBD2 (6 bases). The CDR3 is 16 amino acids. Germline V gene lookup returns CDR1 MNHNY and CDR2 SVGAGI (reference sequence). V was cut by 5 bases and J by 9 bases, with 23 bases left in between. The CDR3 sequence: CASSTLAEKGTGEQFF. The DNA of the CDR3 is TGTGCCAGCAGTACATTAGCGGAGAAGGGCACAGGTGAGCAGTTCTTC.

The chain links TRBV10-2 to TRBJ2-1, with a weak D call TRBD1 (5 bases). This CDR3 has 14 amino acids. V gave up 7 bases and J gave up 9 bases, with 19 bases separating them. Germline lookup yields CDR1 WSHSY and CDR2 SAAADI. This CDR3 reads CASNSLGPQGEQFF. CDR3 nucleotide sequence: TGCGCCAGCAATAGCCTAGGTCCCCAGGGTGAGCAGTTCTTC.

The chain is built from TRBV20-1 and TRBJ2-5; TRBD2 matches at 10 bases. The CDR3 has 17 residues. Trimming cost V 3 bases and J 7 bases; bases outside gene matches: 17. Germline V lookup: CDR1 DFQATT, CDR2 SNEGSKA (reference sequence). Written as DNA, the CDR3 is TGCAGTGCTAGTCGGGGGCTAGCGGGGGTAAGGAGGGTGACCCAGTACTTC. Translating gives CSASRGLAGVRRVTQYF.

The rearrangement joins TRBV6-4 to TRBJ1-6; D unresolved. Germline CDR1 is MRHNA and CDR2 is SNTAGT. The CDR3 is 14 residues long. V shed 5 bases and J shed 10 bases, with 15 bases lying between them. CDR3: CASSSSLRGSPLHF. In nucleotides, the CDR3 is TGTGCCAGCAGTTCCTCACTCCGTGGGTCACCCCTCCACTTT.

The J gene is TRBJ1-2, the V gene TRBV5-5; no definite D call. Germline lookup yields CDR1 SGHKS and CDR2 YYEKEE (reference sequence). The CDR3 loop spans 15 amino acids. Trimming took 4 bases from V and 2 from J, leaving 15 bases between them. The CDR3 loop is CASSLTRTENYGYTF. In DNA form, the CDR3 reads TGTGCCAGCAGCCTAACCCGAACAGAGAACTATGGCTACACCTTC.

The V call is TRBV4-3, the J call TRBJ2-3; no clear D gene. Germline lookup yields CDR1 LGHNA and CDR2 YSLEER. V gave up 0 bases and J gave up 3 bases, with 7 bases separating them. The CDR3 has 14 residues. As DNA, the CDR3 is TGCGCCAGCAGCCAAGATTTGGGGACAGATACGCAGTATTTT. This sequence encodes CASSQDLGTDTQYF.

This CDR3 reads CASSQGRSYEQYF. The CDR3 DNA reads as TGCGCCAGCAGCCAAGGCAGATCCTACGAGCAGTACTTC. J is TRBJ2-7 and V is TRBV4-1; unclear D gene. V was shortened by 1 base and J by 1 base, with 5 bases between the two germline ends. The length of the CDR3 is 13 residues. CDR1 and CDR2 (germline): MGHRA, YSYEKL.

The chain joins TRBV18 to TRBJ2-5; D remains unclear. The germline V gene encodes CDR1 KGHSH and CDR2 LQKENI. V was trimmed by 5 bases and J by 0 bases, leaving 10 bases between them. CDR3 size: 14 residues. This CDR3 reads CASSTWQYQETQYF. Here the CDR3 DNA reads TGTGCCAGCTCAACTTGGCAGTACCAAGAGACCCAGTACTTC.

The V gene is TRBV20-1, the J gene TRBJ1-1; no clear D gene. From germline, CDR1 is DFQATT and CDR2 SNEGSKA (reference sequence). Trimming took off 6 bases at V and 0 bases at J, with 5 bases between the two ends. The CDR3 contains 11 residues. CDR3 nucleotide sequence: TGCAGTGCCCCTCTGAACACTGAAGCTTTCTTT. This translates into CSAPLNTEAFF.

V is TRBV9 and J is TRBJ2-5; 11 bases map to TRBD2. With V trimmed by 4 bases and J by 1 base, 3 bases remained unmatched. The germline gives CDR1 SGDLS, CDR2 YYNGEE. The CDR3 is 15 residues long. The chain's CDR3 is CASSPGTSGQETQYF. For the CDR3, the DNA is TGTGCCAGCAGCCCTGGGACTAGCGGCCAAGAGACCCAGTACTTC.

This clone appeared a single time. This chain links TRBV7-9 with TRBJ1-1, with a weak D call TRBD1 (5 bases). The CDR3 is made up of 13 amino acids. The germline gives CDR1 SEHNR, CDR2 FQNEAQ (reference sequence). Trimming took off 7 bases at V and 8 bases at J, with 17 bases between the two ends. The CDR3 DNA reads as TGTGCCAGCAACCTACCAGGGCGGGCAGAAGCTTTCTTT. It specifies CASNLPGRAEAFF.

A single count supports this clone. The chain uses TRBV4-3 and TRBJ2-2; maybe TRBD2 (7 bases). V gave up 0 bases and J gave up 8 bases, with 16 bases separating them. CDR3 length equals 16 residues. The germline V gene has CDR1 LGHNA and CDR2 YSLEER. This CDR3 is CASSQESGGPLGELFF. CDR3 in DNA: TGCGCCAGCAGCCAAGAATCCGGGGGGCCGCTTGGGGAGCTGTTTTTT.

This chain's CDR3 is CASSLLLWSNEQFF. The DNA for the CDR3 is TGTGCCAGCAGCCTTCTACTTTGGAGCAATGAGCAGTTCTTC. The V and J genes are TRBV14 and TRBJ2-1, with D unresolved. CDR1 is SGHDN, CDR2 FVKESK, per germline. This CDR3 has 14 amino acids. The V and J ends lost 4 bases and 6 bases respectively, with 13 bases between them.

The rearrangement joins TRBV9 to TRBJ2-5; 10 bases line up with TRBD2. The junction had 2 bases not matched to a gene; V was cut back by 4 bases and J by 5 bases. Germline CDR1 and CDR2: SGDLS and YYNGEE. The CDR3 extends over 13 amino acids. The CDR3 DNA reads as TGTGCCAGCAGCCAAGCGGGGGGGGAGACCCAGTACTTC. Translating it yields CASSQAGGETQYF.

This rearrangement joins TRBV12-3 or TRBV12-4 to TRBJ1-2; D is possibly TRBD1 (5 bases). There are 12 residues in the CDR3. V lost 5 bases to trimming and J lost 3 bases, with 7 bases between them. CDR3 DNA sequence: TGTGCCAGCAGTACGACAGACTATGGCTACACCTTC. This translates into CASSTTDYGYTF.

This clone was seen a handful of times. The genes are TRBV27 and TRBJ2-2; 8 bases match TRBD1. CDR1 and CDR2 from the germline V gene are MNHEY and SMNVEV (reference sequence). The CDR3 sequence is 14 residues long. After removal of 8 bases from V and 4 bases from J, the junction contained 6 bases not matched to a gene. The CDR3 DNA reads as TGTGCCAGCCGGGACAGGCCGTCCACCGGGGAGCTGTTTTTT. The encoded protein is CASRDRPSTGELFF.

V gene TRBV14 combines with J gene TRBJ1-2, with 8 positions matching TRBD1. Germline CDR1 is SGHDN and CDR2 is FVKESK. The CDR3 consists of 13 residues. The V and J ends lost 6 bases and 5 bases, in that order; junction bases with no gene match: 5. The CDR3 is CASSDRGSYGYTF. CDR3 coding DNA: TGTGCCAGCAGTGACAGGGGATCATATGGCTACACCTTC. The variable domain in full, with the rest retrieved from reference TRBV14 and TRBJ1-2, is EAGVTQFPSHSVIEKGQTVTLRCDPISGHDNLYWYRRVMGKEIKFLLHFVKESKQDESGMPNNRFLAERTGGTYSTLKVQPAELEDSGVYFCASSDRGSYGYTFGSGTRLTVV.

This chain joins TRBV4-1 and TRBJ2-5, with 10 positions matching TRBD2. Germline CDR1 reads MGHRA; CDR2 reads YSYEKL. J lost 4 bases, V lost 6 bases, and 8 bases had no gene match. The CDR3 contains 15 residues. CDR3 region: CASRPLAGATETQYF. The CDR3 nucleotides are TGCGCCAGCAGACCCCTAGCGGGGGCCACAGAGACCCAGTACTTC.

The V gene is TRBV7-8, the J gene TRBJ1-5; possibly TRBD1 for D (6 bases). This CDR3 is 13 amino acids long. Trimming cost V 4 bases and J 7 bases, with 11 bases left between them. Germline values: CDR1 SGHVS, CDR2 FQNEAQ. The CDR3 is CASSWGGAQPQHF. The CDR3 nucleotides read TGTGCCAGCAGCTGGGGGGGCGCACAGCCCCAGCATTTT.

This chain uses TRBV2 with TRBJ1-1; 7 bases map to TRBD1. V shed 6 bases, J shed 4 bases, and the junction held 8 bases outside the gene matches. The CDR3 sequence is 14 residues long. CDR1 is SNHLY, CDR2 FYNNEI, per germline. Written as DNA, the CDR3 is TGTGCCAGCAGCGTCACAGGGGTCGGCACTGAAGCTTTCTTT. It encodes CASSVTGVGTEAFF.

The CDR3 loop reads CASSLIPGGRSYEQYF. CDR3 DNA: TGTGCCAGCAGCTTAATCCCCGGCGGGAGATCCTACGAGCAGTACTTC. The rearrangement joins TRBV7-9 to TRBJ2-7; 7 nucleotides align to TRBD2. The germline gives CDR1 SEHNR, CDR2 FQNEAQ (reference sequence). The CDR3 is made up of 16 amino acids. The V and J ends lost 2 bases and 1 base, in that order; junction bases with no gene match: 8.

This chain joins TRBV5-5 and TRBJ1-4; a possible D gene is TRBD1 (5 bases). Deletions cut 0 bases from V and 3 bases from J, with 6 bases between. CDR1 and CDR2 (germline): SGHKS, YYEKEE (reference sequence). The CDR3 is 14 residues long. This chain's CDR3 is CASSLVGANEKLFF. The CDR3 DNA reads as TGTGCCAGCAGCTTGGTGGGGGCTAATGAAAAACTGTTTTTT. The full variable domain, its missing parts supplied by reference TRBV5-5 and TRBJ1-4, is DAGVTQSPTHLIKTRGQQVTLRCSPISGHKSVSWYQQVLGQGPQFIFQYYEKEERGRGNFPDRFSARQFPNYSSELNVNALLLGDSALYLCASSLVGANEKLFFGSGTQLSVL.

The chain uses TRBV2 and TRBJ1-1; 8 bases are a match to TRBD1. With V trimmed by 5 bases and J by 0 bases, 5 bases remained unmatched. The length of the CDR3 is 15 residues. The germline gives CDR1 SNHLY, CDR2 FYNNEI. The CDR3 spells CASSKDRAVNTEAFF. DNA for the CDR3: TGTGCCAGCAGTAAGGACAGGGCTGTGAACACTGAAGCTTTCTTT. The entire variable domain, with the rest obtained from reference TRBV2 and TRBJ1-1, is as follows: EPEVTQTPSHQVTQMGQEVILRCVPISNHLYFYWYRQILGQKVEFLVSFYNNEISEKSEIFDDQFSVERPDGSNFTLKIRSTKLEDSAMYFCASSKDRAVNTEAFFGQGTRLTVV.

In DNA form, the CDR3 reads TGTGCCAGCAGCTTAGATACCGGAAACACCATATATTTT. It specifies CASSLDTGNTIYF. The chain is built from TRBV11-2 and TRBJ1-3; D ambiguous. Germline CDR1 SGHAT, CDR2 FQNNGV. The germline V and J ends were trimmed by 0 bases and 4 bases, with 4 bases remaining between them. The CDR3 totals 13 residues.

This sequence joins TRBV30 and TRBJ1-2; TRBD1 aligns across 9 bases. The CDR3 totals 13 residues. Looked up from germline, CDR1 is GTSNPN and CDR2 is SVGIG (reference sequence). J was trimmed by 5 bases and V by 8 bases; bases with no gene match: 9. The CDR3 here is CARTGEKEYGYTF. Here the CDR3 DNA reads TGTGCCCGGACAGGGGAAAAGGAATATGGCTACACCTTC.

The chain has TRBV19 and TRBJ2-7, with 10 bases lining up with TRBD1. The CDR3 sequence is 15 residues long. The V and J ends lost 1 base and 6 bases, in that order; junction bases with no gene match: 6. Germline loops: CDR1 LNHDA, CDR2 SQIVND (reference sequence). CDR3 amino acids: CASSIGTGGRSEQYF. The CDR3 region has the DNA TGTGCCAGTAGTATAGGGACAGGGGGAAGGAGCGAGCAGTACTTC.

V usage is TRBV7-9 and J usage is TRBJ2-7, with D perhaps given as TRBD1 or TRBD2 (5 bases each). The germline gives CDR1 SEHNR, CDR2 FQNEAQ (reference sequence). This CDR3 is built from 15 residues. V gave up 1 base and J gave up 3 bases, with 13 bases separating them. The CDR3 DNA is TGTGCCAGCAGCTTAGGGTTGGGGGTCGGCTACGAGCAGTACTTC. Its translation: CASSLGLGVGYEQYF.

This chain connects TRBV11-2 to TRBJ1-1; D call uncertain. V shed 3 bases and J shed 2 bases, with 10 bases lying between them. The germline V gene has CDR1 SGHAT and CDR2 FQNNGV. The CDR3 runs 14 residues. The CDR3 sequence is CASSLSSINTEAFF. CDR3 in DNA: TGTGCCAGCAGCTTGTCCTCGATCAACACTGAAGCTTTCTTT.

The rearrangement links TRBV18 to TRBJ1-1; D may be TRBD1 (6 bases). Looked up from germline, CDR1 is KGHSH and CDR2 is LQKENI. CDR3 length: 13 residues. Deletions cut 2 bases from V and 11 bases from J, with 15 bases between. CDR3 DNA sequence: TGTGCCAGCTCACCAGATGTACAGGGTGACGCTTTCTTT. Its translation is CASSPDVQGDAFF. Based on the CDR3 plus reference TRBV18 and TRBJ1-1, the full variable domain is NAGVMQNPRHLVRRRGQEARLRCSPMKGHSHVYWYRQLPEEGLKFMVYLQKENIIDESGMPKERFSAEFPKEGPSILRIQQVVRGDSAAYFCASSPDVQGDAFFGQGTRLTVV.

This CDR3 reads CASSLGAQGYGYTF. The CDR3 DNA reads as TGTGCCAGCAGCTTGGGGGCTCAGGGCTATGGCTACACCTTC. This chain uses TRBV11-1 with TRBJ1-2; a weak D match, TRBD1 (6 bases). V was shortened by 3 bases and J by 4 bases, with 12 bases between the two germline ends. The CDR3 consists of 14 residues. In germline, CDR1 is SGHAT, CDR2 FQDESV (reference sequence).

The rearrangement uses TRBV19 and TRBJ1-1, with D possibly being TRBD1 (6 bases). V dropped 6 bases and J dropped 11 bases, with 16 bases sitting between them. Germline CDR1 is LNHDA and CDR2 is SQIVND (reference sequence). The CDR3 extends over 12 amino acids. CDR3: CASRVEGGLAFF. CDR3 sequence (DNA): TGTGCCAGTAGGGTGGAAGGGGGTCTCGCTTTCTTT.